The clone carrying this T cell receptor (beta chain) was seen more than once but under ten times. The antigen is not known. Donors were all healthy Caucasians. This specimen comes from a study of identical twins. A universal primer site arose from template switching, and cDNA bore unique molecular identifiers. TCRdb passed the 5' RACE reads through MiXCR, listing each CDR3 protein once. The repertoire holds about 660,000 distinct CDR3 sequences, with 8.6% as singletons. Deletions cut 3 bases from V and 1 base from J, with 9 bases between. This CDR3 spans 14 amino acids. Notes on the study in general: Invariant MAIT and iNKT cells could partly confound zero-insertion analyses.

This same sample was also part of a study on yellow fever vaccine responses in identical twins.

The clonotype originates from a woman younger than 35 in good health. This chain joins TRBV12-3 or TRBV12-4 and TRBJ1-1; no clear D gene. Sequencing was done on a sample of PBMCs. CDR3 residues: CASSLFGENTEAFF. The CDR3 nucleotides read TGTGCCAGCAGTTTGTTCGGTGAGAACACTGAAGCTTTCTTT.